Following are 21 T cell receptor beta chains from one sample sequenced in a study of T cell repertoires in cytomegalovirus infection. TCRdb re-called the reads with MiXCR, one entry per CDR3 protein. Of approximately 700,000 distinct CDR3 sequences listed, roughly a third are singletons. Sequences were obtained from PBMCs. Receptor source: a human donor in good health (CMV status not recorded). Some clones in this sample may be carry-over from other donors' samples.

The V gene is TRBV28, the J gene TRBJ1-2; TRBD1 agrees at 9 bases. V trimming: 5 bases; J trimming: 4 bases; junction bases outside the gene matches: 5. CDR1 and CDR2 (germline): MDHEN, SYDVKM. The CDR3 loop spans 14 amino acids. In DNA, the CDR3 is TGTGCCAGCAGTCCACAGGGGGCCCTCTATGGCTACACCTTC. Translated, it gives CASSPQGALYGYTF.

Comment on this clonotype: A read error is possible here, since a much larger clone lies one base away. This chain joins TRBV5-6 and TRBJ2-3; the D is unclear. CDR1 is SGHDT, CDR2 YYEEEE, per germline. Trimming shortened V by 2 bases and J by 4 bases, and 2 bases separated the two germline ends. The CDR3 contains 11 residues. CDR3 sequence: CASSFADTQYF. CDR3 nucleotide sequence: TGTGCCAGCAGCTTCGCAGATACGCAGTATTTT. Using reference TRBV5-6 and TRBJ2-3 for the parts outside the CDR3, the full variable domain is DAGVTQSPTHLIKTRGQQVTLRCSPKSGHDTVSWYQQALGQGPQFIFQYYEEEERQRGNFPDRFSGHQFPNYSSELNVNALLLGDSALYLCASSFADTQYFGPGTRLTVL.

The chain carries TRBV6-1 and TRBJ1-1; D gene unclear. This CDR3 contains 13 residues. Germline V CDR1 and CDR2: MNHNS, SASEGT. The ends were cut back, 4 bases at V and 5 bases at J, with 11 bases in the middle. The CDR3 coding sequence is TGTGCCAGCAGTGGTGTATGGGGAACTGAAGCTTTCTTT. It yields the protein CASSGVWGTEAFF.

A note on this clonotype: This may come from a read error, since a much larger clone is one base off. The chain joins TRBV7-2 to TRBJ2-1; maybe TRBD1 (5 bases). The germline V gene encodes CDR1 SGHTA and CDR2 FQGNSA. CDR3 size: 15 residues. As DNA, the CDR3 is TGTGACAGCAGCTTATTCCCTCACAAGGGGCATGAGCAGTTCTTC. Its translation: CDSSLFPHKGHEQFF.

This clonotype has a handful of counts. The rearrangement uses TRBV11-2 and TRBJ2-7, with D possibly being TRBD2 (5 bases). This CDR3 contains 13 residues. Germline CDR1 reads SGHAT; CDR2 reads FQNNGV. V was clipped by 8 bases and J by 4 bases, with 15 bases between them. Written as DNA, the CDR3 is TGTGCCAGCGGCGCCGGGAAACGTTACGAGCAGTACTTC. This sequence encodes CASGAGKRYEQYF.

This clonotype came up a few times. The chain is built from TRBV12-3 or TRBV12-4 and TRBJ1-2, with D possibly being TRBD1 (5 bases). This CDR3 region has 15 residues. V dropped 3 bases and J dropped 8 bases, with 19 bases sitting between them. CDR3 residues: CASSFRGLDLSGYTF. CDR3 in DNA: TGTGCCAGCAGTTTTAGGGGTCTTGATTTGTCGGGCTACACCTTC.

The rearrangement links TRBV7-8 to TRBJ2-6; TRBD1 is a possible D gene (5 bases). V gave up 5 bases and J gave up 0 bases, with 17 bases separating them. The CDR3 covers 18 residues. CDR1 SGHVS and CDR2 FQNEAQ come from the germline V gene. For the CDR3, the DNA is TGTGCCAGCAGCCAAAGGTTCAGGGTAGGCTCTGGGGCCAACGTCCTGACTTTC. This translates into CASSQRFRVGSGANVLTF.

V is TRBV5-8 and J is TRBJ2-6; D is unclear. The CDR3 sequence is 15 residues long. Trimming removed 5 bases at V and 2 bases at J, with 11 bases between. The germline gives CDR1 SGHTS, CDR2 YDEGEE. CDR3 sequence: CASRSYRAGANVLTF. DNA for the CDR3: TGTGCCAGCAGATCCTATAGGGCTGGGGCCAACGTCCTGACTTTC.

The chain combines TRBV6-8 with TRBJ2-7, with TRBD2 matching 13 bases. The CDR3 extends over 16 amino acids. Germline V gives CDR1 MNHGY, CDR2 SAAAGT. V gave up 3 bases and J gave up 6 bases; unmatched junction bases: 8. CDR3 DNA: TGTGCCAGCAGTTATTCGGGACTAGCGGGAACTGGCGAGCAGTACTTC. Its translation: CASSYSGLAGTGEQYF.

This chain joins TRBV28 and TRBJ1-4, with TRBD1 identical over 7 bases. Per the germline V gene, CDR1 is MDHEN and CDR2 is SYDVKM. Unmatched junction bases numbered 10, after V lost 5 bases and J lost 4 bases. The CDR3 has 16 residues. The chain's CDR3 is CASSPPLWDSNEKLFF. The CDR3 region has the DNA TGTGCCAGCAGTCCCCCCTTGTGGGACAGTAATGAAAAACTGTTTTTT.

The chain is built from TRBV24-1 and TRBJ2-3; D call uncertain. Germline V gene lookup returns CDR1 KGHDR and CDR2 SFDVKD. Deletions cut 2 bases from V and 6 bases from J, with 8 bases between. The CDR3 runs to 13 residues. Here the CDR3 reads CATSDSRPDTQYF. The DNA of the CDR3 is TGTGCCACCAGTGATTCCAGACCGGATACGCAGTATTTT.

The sample holds a few counts of this clonotype. V and J are TRBV2 and TRBJ2-3; D may be TRBD1 (6 bases). The ends were cut back, 3 bases at V and 2 bases at J, with 12 bases in the middle. Germline V gene sequence: CDR1 SNHLY, CDR2 FYNNEI. The CDR3 runs 15 residues. CDR3 in amino acids: CASSDSRDNTDTQYF. The CDR3 DNA follows: TGTGCCAGCAGTGACAGCCGGGACAACACAGATACGCAGTATTTT. Together with reference TRBV2 and TRBJ2-3, the CDR3 gives the full variable domain: EPEVTQTPSHQVTQMGQEVILRCVPISNHLYFYWYRQILGQKVEFLVSFYNNEISEKSEIFDDQFSVERPDGSNFTLKIRSTKLEDSAMYFCASSDSRDNTDTQYFGPGTRLTVL.

This clonotype came up a few times. The V call is TRBV7-2, the J call TRBJ2-1, with D perhaps matching TRBD1 or TRBD2 (5 bases each). Deletions cut 1 base from V and 7 bases from J, with 17 bases between. Germline CDR1 SGHTA, CDR2 FQGNSA. The CDR3 runs 16 residues. CDR3 sequence reads: CASSLDGWNWGNEQFF. The CDR3, as DNA: TGTGCCAGCAGCTTAGATGGGTGGAACTGGGGGAATGAGCAGTTCTTC. Complete variable domain (other parts from reference TRBV7-2 and TRBJ2-1): GAGVSQSPSNKVTEKGKDVELRCDPISGHTALYWYRQSLGQGLEFLIYFQGNSAPDKSGLPSDRFSAERTGGSVSTLTIQRTQQEDSAVYLCASSLDGWNWGNEQFFGPGTRLTVL.

There are many counts of this clonotype. The rearrangement uses TRBV20-1 and TRBJ2-7, with D maybe TRBD1 (5 bases). This CDR3 comprises 14 residues. Germline CDR1 is DFQATT and CDR2 is SNEGSKA (reference sequence). The ends were cut back, 2 bases at V and 2 bases at J, with 13 bases in the middle. CDR3 sequence (DNA): TGCAGTGCTAGAATCACAGGTGTCGCCTACGAGCAGTACTTC. This translates into CSARITGVAYEQYF.

This clonotype was seen at least ten times. The genes are TRBV7-2 and TRBJ2-3, with 13 positions matching TRBD2. V lost 1 base and J lost 8; bases outside the gene matches: 3. Germline loops: CDR1 SGHTA, CDR2 FQGNSA. The CDR3 covers 15 residues. In DNA form, the CDR3 reads TGTGCCAGCAGCTTAGGCACTAGCGGGAGGGTTACGCAGTATTTT. Encoded protein: CASSLGTSGRVTQYF. The full variable domain, in which reference TRBV7-2 and TRBJ2-3 provide the parts outside the CDR3, is GAGVSQSPSNKVTEKGKDVELRCDPISGHTALYWYRQSLGQGLEFLIYFQGNSAPDKSGLPSDRFSAERTGGSVSTLTIQRTQQEDSAVYLCASSLGTSGRVTQYFGPGTRLTVL.

In this sample, this clonotype turned up a few times. The chain carries TRBV19 and TRBJ2-6; no firm D call. The CDR3 spans 10 residues. CDR1 is LNHDA and CDR2 is SQIVND in the germline V gene (reference sequence). The CDR3 sequence is CGSGANVLTF. Here the CDR3 DNA reads TGTGGCTCTGGGGCCAACGTCCTGACTTTC.

The chain is built from TRBV6-6 and TRBJ2-7; 7 bases align to TRBD1. J lost 5 bases, V lost 5 bases, and 9 bases had no gene match. In germline, CDR1 is MNHNY, CDR2 SVGAGI (reference sequence). This CDR3 contains 14 residues. Written as DNA, the CDR3 is TGTGCCAGCAGTGGGAACAGGGGAGTCCACGAGCAGTACTTC. Translation: CASSGNRGVHEQYF.

This clonotype was counted once. V gene TRBV19 combines with J gene TRBJ2-2, with D maybe TRBD2 (6 bases). The CDR3 runs 15 residues. Trimming took off 7 bases at V and 2 bases at J, with 14 bases between the two ends. Per the germline V gene, CDR1 is LNHDA and CDR2 is SQIVND (reference sequence). CDR3 in amino acids: CASKVRDSNTGELFF. CDR3 nucleotides: TGTGCCAGTAAAGTAAGGGACTCCAACACCGGGGAGCTGTTTTTT.

A single count supports this clonotype. The chain uses TRBV14 and TRBJ1-1; D may be TRBD1 (5 bases). The V gene's germline CDR1 is SGHDN and CDR2 FVKESK. This CDR3 is built from 15 residues. The germline V and J ends were trimmed by 3 bases and 4 bases, with 15 bases remaining between them. The CDR3 bases are TGTGCCAGCAGCCATACCGGACACTGGTTCACTGAAGCTTTCTTT. Protein: CASSHTGHWFTEAFF.

The chain recombines TRBV6-1 with TRBJ1-4; 7 bases are a match to TRBD1. The CDR3 loop spans 15 amino acids. In germline, CDR1 is MNHNS, CDR2 SASEGT. J was trimmed by 4 bases and V by 8 bases; bases with no gene match: 10. For the CDR3, the DNA is TGTGCCAGCCGCTATCCCGGGACAGATAATGAAAAACTGTTTTTT. Protein product: CASRYPGTDNEKLFF.

The V call is TRBV28, the J call TRBJ1-2; 9 bases are shared with TRBD1. CDR1 is MDHEN and CDR2 is SYDVKM in the germline V gene. This CDR3 has 16 amino acids. Unmatched junction bases numbered 7, after V lost 1 base and J lost 4 bases. DNA of the CDR3: TGTGCCAGCAGTTTATTCGGACAGGGGAAAGTCTATGGCTACACCTTC. It encodes CASSLFGQGKVYGYTF.